This passage covers 12 T cell receptor beta chains from one sample sequenced in a study of blood T cell repertoires in COVID-19. Data came from immunoSEQ multiplex PCR; TCRdb stores just in-frame clones and leaves some out. This table holds some 80,000 clones, about 88% found once. The sequenced material came from peripheral blood. All receptors come from a human donor in a cohort sampled during active COVID-19.

This rearrangement joins TRBV5-1 to TRBJ2-1; 7 bases fit TRBD2. The CDR3 is made up of 14 amino acids. Looked up from germline, CDR1 is SGHRS and CDR2 is YFSETQ. V was clipped by 3 bases and J by 6 bases; unmatched bases: 6. CDR3 sequence: CASSSALAGNEQFF. The CDR3 DNA follows: TGCGCCAGCAGCTCCGCCTTAGCGGGCAATGAGCAGTTCTTC.

This chain links TRBV13 with TRBJ1-6, with no clear D. This CDR3 region has 16 residues. CDR1 is PRHDT and CDR2 is FYEKMQ in the germline V gene (reference sequence). The V end lost 2 bases, the J end lost 5 bases, and 13 bases lay between the germline ends. CDR3 bases: TGTGCCAGCAGCTTAACGCTGGTACGGGATAATTCACCCCTCCACTTT. Translated, it gives CASSLTLVRDNSPLHF.

The V and J genes are TRBV19 and TRBJ1-2; TRBD1 aligns across 9 bases. CDR3 size: 14 residues. Germline V gene sequence: CDR1 LNHDA, CDR2 SQIVND (reference sequence). V shed 4 bases, J shed 8 bases, and the junction held 8 bases outside the gene matches. CDR3 sequence: CASSTWTGEGGYTF. Written as DNA, the CDR3 is TGTGCCAGTAGTACCTGGACAGGGGAAGGCGGCTACACCTTC.

The V gene is TRBV28, the J gene TRBJ1-1, with D possibly matching TRBD1 (5 bases). The ends were cut back, 7 bases at V and 0 bases at J, with 18 bases in the middle. Germline CDR1 reads MDHEN; CDR2 reads SYDVKM. The length of the CDR3 is 16 residues. CDR3 amino acids: CASTHRGVYMNTEAFF. DNA for the CDR3: TGTGCCAGCACCCACCGGGGGGTTTACATGAACACTGAAGCTTTCTTT. Full variable domain (rest looked up from reference TRBV28 and TRBJ1-1): DVKVTQSSRYLVKRTGEKVFLECVQDMDHENMFWYRQDPGLGLRLIYFSYDVKMKEKGDIPEGYSVSREKKERFSLILESASTNQTSMYLCASTHRGVYMNTEAFFGQGTRLTVV.

The genes are TRBV5-1 and TRBJ2-7; D is unclear. With 4 bases removed from V and 0 bases from J, the gap between germline ends came to 14 bases. CDR3 length: 15 amino acids. From germline, CDR1 is SGHRS and CDR2 YFSETQ. The CDR3 nucleotides read TGCGCCAGCAGCCCCAACCCGACTCTCTCCTACGAGCAGTACTTC. This gives the protein CASSPNPTLSYEQYF.

The CDR3 DNA follows: TGTGCCAGCAGCAGAGGGACTAGCAAGCTCTACGAGCAGTACTTC. This codes for CASSRGTSKLYEQYF. The chain combines TRBV5-4 with TRBJ2-7; 9 bases align to TRBD2. The V and J ends lost 4 bases and 3 bases, in that order; junction bases with no gene match: 8. The CDR3 covers 15 residues. The germline V gene has CDR1 SGHNT and CDR2 YYREEE (reference sequence).

The chain couples TRBV12-5 to TRBJ2-1; tentatively, D is TRBD1 (6 bases). CDR1 is LGHNT, CDR2 FRNRAP, per germline. Trimming took off 6 bases at V and 9 bases at J, with 18 bases between the two ends. The CDR3 is 14 amino acids. CDR3 loop: CASGSGVQGGEQFF. The CDR3 nucleotides read TGTGCTAGTGGATCAGGGGTCCAGGGCGGTGAGCAGTTCTTC.

This chain links TRBV3-1 (or the pseudogene TRBV3-2) with TRBJ1-2, with D perhaps matching TRBD1 (6 bases). The CDR3 loop spans 13 amino acids. Trimming left V 1 base short and J 8 bases short, with 11 bases between. Germline CDR1 is LGHDT and CDR2 is YNNKEL (reference sequence). CDR3 protein: CASSQGPGGGYTF. The CDR3 bases are TGTGCCAGCAGCCAAGGGCCGGGGGGCGGCTACACCTTC.

J is TRBJ2-3 and V is TRBV19; D is undetermined. Trimming took off 11 bases at V and 4 bases at J, with 13 bases between the two ends. This CDR3 has 12 residues. Germline V gene data show CDR1 as LNHDA and CDR2 as SQIVND (reference sequence). This CDR3 is CAPSPQADTQYF. In DNA, the CDR3 is TGTGCCCCCTCGCCCCAGGCAGATACGCAGTATTTT.

The rearrangement uses TRBV2 and TRBJ1-1; D remains ambiguous. Germline V lookup: CDR1 SNHLY, CDR2 FYNNEI. The CDR3 sequence is 13 residues long. V lost 6 bases to trimming and J lost 2 bases, with 10 bases between them. The CDR3 region is CASRTDINTEAFF. The CDR3, as DNA: TGTGCCAGCAGAACAGATATTAACACTGAAGCTTTCTTT.

The chain links TRBV3-1 (or the pseudogene TRBV3-2) to TRBJ2-5; D perhaps matches TRBD1 (5 bases). CDR1 is LGHDT and CDR2 is YNNKEL in the germline V gene (reference sequence). V shed 4 bases and J shed 5 bases, with 14 bases lying between them. The CDR3 loop spans 14 amino acids. CDR3 region: CASSPSGRLETQYF. As DNA, the CDR3 is TGTGCCAGCAGCCCCTCAGGGCGTTTGGAGACCCAGTACTTC.

This chain uses TRBV10-1 with TRBJ1-6; TRBD1 might be the D (6 bases). The V end was cut by 2 bases, the J end by 7 bases, with 9 bases between. Germline loops: CDR1 WNHNN, CDR2 SYGVQD (reference sequence). The CDR3 has 14 amino acids. The CDR3 coding sequence is TGCGCCAGCAGTGAGAGGGGGATCAATTCACCCCTCCACTTT. This codes for CASSERGINSPLHF.